These 28 T cell receptor beta chains originate from one sample sequenced in a study of cytomegalovirus exposure and HLA in healthy donors. Primers for the PCR totalled 60 Vbeta and 13 Jbeta. The table came from immunoSEQ multiplex PCR; TCRdb's copy has only in-frame clones and leaves some out. This table has 100,000 to 150,000 clones, about 78% appearing once. Sequencing was performed on PBMCs. Receptor source: a female donor in good health and CMV-seronegative.

The gene calls are TRBV27 and TRBJ2-3; 8 nucleotides agree with TRBD1. Trimming at V came to 5 bases and at J to 5 bases, leaving 12 bases not matched to a gene. The CDR3 is 16 amino acids. From germline, CDR1 is MNHEY and CDR2 SMNVEV (reference sequence). CDR3 sequence (DNA): TGTGCCAGCAGTGGGCAGGGGGCGCTTTGGGTAGATACGCAGTATTTT. Amino acid sequence: CASSGQGALWVDTQYF.

The chain recombines TRBV19 with TRBJ1-1, with 7 nucleotides matching TRBD1. Germline CDR1 and CDR2: LNHDA and SQIVND (reference sequence). The CDR3 is 15 residues long. V trimming: 0 bases; J trimming: 4 bases; junction bases outside the gene matches: 5. The CDR3 DNA reads TGTGCCAGTAGTATAGACTGGGACAGTTTCACTGAAGCTTTCTTT. Translation: CASSIDWDSFTEAFF.

Here the CDR3 DNA reads TGTGCCAGCAGTTGGGCACCGAAAGAGACCCAGTACTTC. It yields the protein CASSWAPKETQYF. The V gene is TRBV2, the J gene TRBJ2-5, with D unclear. CDR1 is SNHLY and CDR2 is FYNNEI in the germline V gene. With 5 bases removed from V and 3 bases from J, the gap between germline ends came to 10 bases. This CDR3 contains 13 residues. Filled out from reference TRBV2 and TRBJ2-5, the complete variable domain reads EPEVTQTPSHQVTQMGQEVILRCVPISNHLYFYWYRQILGQKVEFLVSFYNNEISEKSEIFDDQFSVERPDGSNFTLKIRSTKLEDSAMYFCASSWAPKETQYFGPGTRLLVL.

This chain joins TRBV4-2 and TRBJ2-7, with 8 bases aligning to TRBD1. V lost 1 base, J lost 2 bases, and 4 bases stayed unmatched. Germline lookup yields CDR1 LGHNA and CDR2 YNFKEQ. The CDR3 spans 15 residues. CDR3 sequence: CASSQVGTGPYEQYF. The CDR3 DNA sequence: TGTGCCAGCAGCCAAGTTGGGACAGGCCCCTACGAGCAGTACTTC.

This chain links TRBV10-3 with TRBJ1-1, with D unclear. Looked up from germline, CDR1 is ENHRY and CDR2 is SYGVKD. The V gene lost 0 bases and the J gene lost 4 bases, with 6 bases spanning the gap. CDR3 length: 13 residues. CDR3 sequence (DNA): TGTGCCATCAGTGAGTCGCTGGCCACTGAAGCTTTCTTT. Its protein is CAISESLATEAFF.

This rearrangement joins TRBV19 to TRBJ1-5, with D possibly being TRBD1 (6 bases). The CDR3 is made up of 14 amino acids. Trimming removed 6 bases at V and 4 bases at J, with 13 bases between. Germline CDR1 and CDR2: LNHDA and SQIVND (reference sequence). The CDR3 nucleotides read TGTGCCAGTAGCCCCGACAGGTCAAATCAGCCCCAGCATTTT. It encodes CASSPDRSNQPQHF.

There are a few counts of this clone. The sample contains more than one DNA sequence encoding this CDR3. The chain combines TRBV27 with TRBJ2-3, with 7 bases aligning to TRBD2. CDR1 is MNHEY and CDR2 is SMNVEV in the germline V gene (reference sequence). V shed 0 bases, J shed 1 base, and the junction held 1 base outside the gene matches. This CDR3 contains 15 residues. The CDR3 DNA reads TGTGCCAGCAGTTTATCGGCGGGGGGCACAGATACGCAGTATTTT. It is translated as CASSLSAGGTDTQYF.

The table lists this clone with a few counts. The DNA of the CDR3 is TGTGCCAGCAGCCAAGGGGAGGGGGGACAAGAGACCCAGTACTTC. It translates to CASSQGEGGQETQYF. The rearrangement uses TRBV4-2 and TRBJ2-5; maybe TRBD2 (7 bases). The CDR3 consists of 15 residues. Germline loops: CDR1 LGHNA, CDR2 YNFKEQ. V was trimmed by 1 base and J by 2 bases, leaving 11 bases between them.

V and J are TRBV12-1 and TRBJ1-4; the table's D call of TRBD1 was not tested on the DNA. TRBV12-1 is described as a pseudogene. The CDR3 is made up of 20 amino acids. DNA of the CDR3: TGTGCCAGCAGCCCCTGGGCCCACCATACCTTGGACAGGGATAATGAAAAACTGTTTTTT. This sequence encodes CASSPWAHHTLDRDNEKLFF.

This clone was seen just once. The V gene is TRBV5-1, the J gene TRBJ1-4; 10 bases map to TRBD1. This CDR3 comprises 17 residues. CDR1 SGHRS and CDR2 YFSETQ come from the germline V gene. V lost 4 bases and J lost 0; bases outside the gene matches: 6. Here the CDR3 reads CASSLGQGPSTNEKLFF. CDR3 DNA: TGCGCCAGCAGCCTGGGACAGGGGCCTTCAACTAATGAAAAACTGTTTTTT.

The chain carries TRBV11-2 and TRBJ2-3; D gene unclear. Germline V CDR1 and CDR2: SGHAT, FQNNGV. The ends were cut back, 4 bases at V and 6 bases at J, with 26 bases in the middle. This CDR3 comprises 18 residues. Here the CDR3 reads CASSSSSSSNPGNDTQYF. In DNA, the CDR3 is TGTGCCAGCAGCTCATCCTCCTCGAGTAATCCGGGTAATGATACGCAGTATTTT.

CDR3 nucleotides: TGTGCCAGTAGTCGGGACAGGGAAGCGACCCAGTACTTC. Translated, it gives CASSRDREATQYF. The chain couples TRBV19 to TRBJ2-5; 9 bases line up with TRBD1. This CDR3 has 13 residues. The germline CDR1 and CDR2 sequences are LNHDA and SQIVND (reference sequence). J gave up 7 bases and V 5 bases, and 5 bases lay outside the gene matches.

This sequence joins TRBV5-1 and TRBJ1-2; 9 bases are shared with TRBD1. Per the germline V gene, CDR1 is SGHRS and CDR2 is YFSETQ. Trimming cost V 1 base and J 2 bases; bases outside gene matches: 0. This CDR3 has 14 amino acids. The CDR3 DNA reads as TGCGCCAGCAGCTTGACAGGGGGCAACTATGGCTACACCTTC. It codes for CASSLTGGNYGYTF. Variable domain in full (rest from reference TRBV5-1 and TRBJ1-2): KAGVTQTPRYLIKTRGQQVTLSCSPISGHRSVSWYQQTPGQGLQFLFEYFSETQRNKGNFPGRFSGRQFSNSRSEMNVSTLELGDSALYLCASSLTGGNYGYTFGSGTRLTVV.

In DNA, the CDR3 is TGTGCCAGCAGCGCCTGGACAGCCCTAGGCGGCTACACCTTC. Translating gives CASSAWTALGGYTF. The chain employs TRBV7-2 and TRBJ1-2, with D perhaps TRBD1 (6 bases). Germline values: CDR1 SGHTA, CDR2 FQGNSA. V lost 5 bases and J 8 bases, leaving 18 bases between the germline ends. This CDR3 has 14 residues.

This rearrangement joins TRBV5-1 to TRBJ1-5, with D possibly TRBD1 on 5 matching bases. V lost 0 bases and J lost 0, with 7 bases in between. Germline V gives CDR1 SGHRS, CDR2 YFSETQ. This CDR3 is 15 amino acids long. The CDR3 bases are TGCGCCAGCAGCTTGGCGGGGGTTAGCAATCAGCCCCAGCATTTT. Translation gives CASSLAGVSNQPQHF. The variable domain in full, with the rest retrieved from reference TRBV5-1 and TRBJ1-5, is KAGVTQTPRYLIKTRGQQVTLSCSPISGHRSVSWYQQTPGQGLQFLFEYFSETQRNKGNFPGRFSGRQFSNSRSEMNVSTLELGDSALYLCASSLAGVSNQPQHFGDGTRLSIL.

The chain has TRBV5-6 and TRBJ2-3; 10 nucleotides match TRBD1. The CDR3 runs 16 residues. Looked up from germline, CDR1 is SGHDT and CDR2 is YYEEEE. Germline trimming cut 3 bases from V and 2 bases from J; bases unmatched to any gene: 6. The CDR3 is CASSSPGQGPTDTQYF. DNA for the CDR3: TGTGCCAGCAGCTCCCCGGGACAGGGGCCCACAGATACGCAGTATTTT.

This clone has only one observation. V gene TRBV5-8 combines with J gene TRBJ1-3, with 7 bases fitting TRBD1. After removal of 3 bases from V and 0 bases from J, the junction contained 3 bases not matched to a gene. The CDR3 is 15 residues long. Germline lookup yields CDR1 SGHTS and CDR2 YDEGEE. CDR3 DNA sequence: TGTGCCAGCAGCTCCACAGGGGACTCTGGAAACACCATATATTTT. Its translation: CASSSTGDSGNTIYF. Using reference TRBV5-8 and TRBJ1-3 for the parts outside the CDR3, the full variable domain is EAGVTQSPTHLIKTRGQQATLRCSPISGHTSVYWYQQALGLGLQFLLWYDEGEERNRGNFPPRFSGRQFPNYSSELNVNALELEDSALYLCASSSTGDSGNTIYFGEGSWLTVV.

This clone was seen a single time. The chain joins TRBV7-3 to TRBJ1-4; D is perhaps TRBD1 (5 bases). Trimming cost V 6 bases and J 2 bases, with 13 bases left between them. CDR1 is SGHTA and CDR2 is FQGTGA in the germline V gene. This CDR3 region has 15 residues. The CDR3 reads CASRPRPGTNEKLFF. CDR3 nucleotide sequence: TGTGCCAGCAGGCCCCGGCCAGGGACTAATGAAAAACTGTTTTTT. Variable domain in full (rest from reference TRBV7-3 and TRBJ1-4): GAGVSQTPSNKVTEKGKYVELRCDPISGHTALYWYRQSLGQGPEFLIYFQGTGAADDSGLPNDRFFAVRPEGSVSTLKIQRTERGDSAVYLCASRPRPGTNEKLFFGSGTQLSVL.

CDR3 region: CASSSTFSGRGDEQFF. CDR3 sequence (DNA): TGTGCCAGCAGCTCTACGTTTAGCGGGAGGGGGGATGAGCAGTTCTTC. This rearrangement joins TRBV7-9 to TRBJ2-1; 11 nucleotides align to TRBD2. Germline V lookup: CDR1 SEHNR, CDR2 FQNEAQ (reference sequence). Trimming took 4 bases from V and 8 from J; bases not matched to a gene: 10. This CDR3 has 16 amino acids.

V usage is TRBV7-2 and J usage is TRBJ2-1; D gene ambiguous. V was pared by 2 bases and J by 3 bases, with 8 bases between. This CDR3 comprises 14 residues. Germline CDR1 SGHTA, CDR2 FQGNSA. The CDR3 is CASSLTGVYNEQFF. Here the CDR3 DNA reads TGTGCCAGCAGCTTAACGGGTGTCTACAATGAGCAGTTCTTC.

This clone was observed a handful of times. The chain combines TRBV19 with TRBJ2-2, with D uncertain. CDR1 and CDR2 (germline): LNHDA, SQIVND (reference sequence). The V end lost 3 bases, the J end lost 6 bases, and 14 bases lay between the germline ends. The CDR3 totals 15 residues. CDR3 nucleotide sequence: TGTGCCAGTAGTATCAGACCGCGACGGGCCGGGGAGCTGTTTTTT. Protein sequence: CASSIRPRRAGELFF.

The chain joins TRBV28 to TRBJ2-5, with a tentative D call TRBD2 (5 bases). This CDR3 comprises 13 residues. CDR1 and CDR2 from the germline V gene are MDHEN and SYDVKM. Trimming took 6 bases from V and 10 from J, leaving 18 bases between them. CDR3 nucleotide sequence: TGTGCCAGCAGGGACCAGAACCGGGCGGGCCAGTACTTC. Residues: CASRDQNRAGQYF.

The V and J genes are TRBV7-8 and TRBJ2-7, with TRBD2 as a possible D gene (6 bases). V was trimmed by 5 bases and J by 3 bases, leaving 11 bases between them. There are 13 residues in the CDR3. Germline-derived CDR1 and CDR2 are SGHVS and FQNEAQ. CDR3: CASSPRLVYEQYF. The CDR3 DNA sequence: TGTGCCAGCAGCCCTCGACTAGTCTACGAGCAGTACTTC.

The V and J genes are TRBV7-2 and TRBJ2-2; D gene unclear. Germline V gene data show CDR1 as SGHTA and CDR2 as FQGNSA. V was cut by 3 bases and J by 0 bases, with 8 bases left in between. CDR3 length: 15 amino acids. The CDR3 region is CASSFSNANTGELFF. The CDR3 DNA reads TGTGCCAGCAGCTTCAGTAACGCGAACACCGGGGAGCTGTTTTTT.

The genes are TRBV27 and TRBJ2-1, with 13 bases fitting TRBD2. Germline CDR1 MNHEY, CDR2 SMNVEV (reference sequence). J was trimmed by 6 bases and V by 8 bases; bases with no gene match: 7. CDR3 length: 15 amino acids. CDR3 nucleotide sequence: TGTGCCAGCGCCTCACTAGCGGGAGGGGTCAATGAGCAGTTCTTC. Translating it yields CASASLAGGVNEQFF.

V gene TRBV27 combines with J gene TRBJ1-4; maybe TRBD1 (6 bases). The V end was cut by 1 base, the J end by 10 bases, with 13 bases between. This CDR3 has 14 amino acids. CDR1 and CDR2 (germline): MNHEY, SMNVEV (reference sequence). The CDR3 region is CASSLLGGLGKLFF. Written as DNA, the CDR3 is TGTGCCAGCAGTTTATTGGGGGGGCTAGGAAAACTGTTTTTT.

The V and J genes are TRBV7-2 and TRBJ2-7, with D tentatively TRBD1 (6 bases). CDR3 length: 14 amino acids. Germline loops: CDR1 SGHTA, CDR2 FQGNSA. The V end lost 4 bases, the J end lost 2 bases, and 12 bases lay between the germline ends. In nucleotides, the CDR3 is TGTGCCAGCAGCTCGCGGACAGCCACCTACGAGCAGTACTTC. It encodes CASSSRTATYEQYF.

In regard to this clone: The germline gene is not matched at one end of the junction; a read error may be the cause. V usage is TRBV11-2 and J usage is TRBJ2-7, with TRBD2 matching over 8 bases. The CDR3 extends over 11 amino acids. The V gene's germline CDR1 is SGHAT and CDR2 FQNNGV. This CDR3 reads CTSGSSYEQYF. The CDR3, as DNA: TGTACCAGCGGGAGTTCCTACGAGCAGTACTTC.